This passage covers 11 T cell receptor beta chains from one sample sequenced in a study of control samples from healthy donors and cancer patients. Sequencing used immunoSEQ multiplex PCR; TCRdb keeps in-frame clones, though not all of them. The sample yields about 140,000 clones, 75% to 90% seen once. Sequencing input: blood. The receptors here all came from a young woman in good health.

This rearrangement joins TRBV11-3 to TRBJ1-2; maybe TRBD1 (6 bases). Trimming took off 3 bases at V and 8 bases at J, with 13 bases between the two ends. The germline gives CDR1 SGHNT, CDR2 YENEEA. There are 13 residues in the CDR3. CDR3 DNA: TGTGCCAGCAGCTTCGAGGGGGGTATGGGCTACACCTTC. This translates into CASSFEGGMGYTF.

This clone was counted only a few times. J is TRBJ1-2 and V is TRBV28; D ambiguous. The CDR3 sequence is 12 residues long. The V gene lost 1 base and the J gene lost 8 bases, with 8 bases spanning the gap. CDR1 and CDR2 (germline): MDHEN, SYDVKM. CDR3 in amino acids: CASSLSSEGYTF. The DNA of the CDR3 is TGTGCCAGCAGTTTATCATCGGAAGGCTACACCTTC.

This clone showed up just once. V gene TRBV19 combines with J gene TRBJ2-1, with 14 bases matching TRBD2. The CDR3 length is 15 residues. CDR1 and CDR2 (germline): LNHDA, SQIVND (reference sequence). V shed 6 bases, J shed 6 bases, and the junction held 4 bases outside the gene matches. This CDR3 reads CASSLGTSGSNEQFF. In DNA, the CDR3 is TGTGCCAGTAGCCTCGGGACTAGCGGGAGCAATGAGCAGTTCTTC.

Concerning this clone: The sample carries other DNA sequences with the same CDR3. The chain is built from TRBV2 and TRBJ2-7, with 9 nucleotides matching TRBD1. CDR1 is SNHLY and CDR2 is FYNNEI in the germline V gene. The CDR3 is 13 amino acids. Trimming removed 6 bases from V and 4 bases from J; junction bases left unmatched: 4. The CDR3 region is CASRRDRVYEQYF. The DNA for the CDR3 is TGTGCCAGCAGGAGGGACAGGGTTTACGAGCAGTACTTC.

The chain uses TRBV20-1 and TRBJ1-2; no clear D. The V gene's germline CDR1 is DFQATT and CDR2 SNEGSKA (reference sequence). V was clipped by 3 bases and J by 4 bases, with 12 bases between them. CDR3 length equals 13 residues. CDR3 sequence: CSASAQVSYGYTF. The CDR3 nucleotides read TGCAGTGCTAGTGCCCAGGTCTCCTATGGCTACACCTTC.

The V gene is TRBV25-1, the J gene TRBJ2-7; TRBD2 matches 7 bases. CDR1 and CDR2 (germline): MGHDK, SYGVNS. This CDR3 is built from 12 residues. The trim removed 10 bases at V and 4 bases at J, leaving 7 bases unmatched. The CDR3 DNA is TGTGCCACCGAAGGGGAGGGGTACGAGCAGTACTTC. Protein: CATEGEGYEQYF.

The V gene is TRBV5-6, the J gene TRBJ2-7; D is ambiguous. There are 12 residues in the CDR3. The V gene's germline CDR1 is SGHDT and CDR2 YYEEEE. V was clipped by 0 bases and J by 6 bases, with 7 bases between them. CDR3 in amino acids: CASSLAVGEQYF. DNA for the CDR3: TGTGCCAGCAGCTTGGCCGTTGGCGAGCAGTACTTC.

The chain has TRBV5-4 and TRBJ2-4, with TRBD2 as a possible D gene (6 bases). Germline V gene lookup returns CDR1 SGHNT and CDR2 YYREEE (reference sequence). The CDR3 is made up of 16 amino acids. V shed 3 bases and J shed 2 bases, with 15 bases lying between them. The CDR3 nucleotides read TGTGCCAGCAGCTCGGGGGATACGATCTCCAAAAACATTCAGTACTTC. This gives the protein CASSSGDTISKNIQYF.

The chain employs TRBV28 and TRBJ2-5, with D perhaps TRBD1 or TRBD2 (6 bases each). This CDR3 contains 13 residues. V lost 11 bases to trimming and J lost 1 base, with 14 bases between them. CDR1 and CDR2 from the germline V gene are MDHEN and SYDVKM. DNA for the CDR3: TGTGCCGTACAGGGAGGCGGCCAAGAGACCCAGTACTTC. This encodes CAVQGGGQETQYF.

This clone was recorded many times. Written as DNA, the CDR3 is TGTGCCAGCAGTTACCAGGGGGACGGGAATTCACCCCTCCACTTT. Its protein product is CASSYQGDGNSPLHF. This chain joins TRBV6-5 and TRBJ1-6; the match to TRBD1 covers 7 bases. The V and J ends lost 2 bases and 7 bases, in that order; junction bases with no gene match: 5. Germline-derived CDR1 and CDR2 are MNHEY and SVGAGI. This CDR3 comprises 15 residues.

The chain carries TRBV25-1 and TRBJ2-7; 7 nucleotides line up with TRBD2. Looked up from germline, CDR1 is MGHDK and CDR2 is SYGVNS. The CDR3 is 14 residues long. V shed 7 bases and J 5 bases; nucleotides not matched to a gene: 11. This chain's CDR3 is CASTRSGLDHEQYF. As DNA, the CDR3 is TGTGCCAGCACCCGTTCCGGACTAGACCACGAGCAGTACTTC.